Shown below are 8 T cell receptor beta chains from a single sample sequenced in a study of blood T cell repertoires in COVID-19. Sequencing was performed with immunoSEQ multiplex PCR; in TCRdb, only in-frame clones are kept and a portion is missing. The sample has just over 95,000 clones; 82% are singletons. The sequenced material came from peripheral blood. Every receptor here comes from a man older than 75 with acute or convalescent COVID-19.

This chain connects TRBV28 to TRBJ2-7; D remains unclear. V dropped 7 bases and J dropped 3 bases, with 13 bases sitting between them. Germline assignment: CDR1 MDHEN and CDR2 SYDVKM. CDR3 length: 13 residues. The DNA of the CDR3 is TGTGCCAGCATGAGTAGCCCGTACTACGAGCAGTACTTC. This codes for CASMSSPYYEQYF.

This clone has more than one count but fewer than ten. CDR3 loop: CASSVNQGAGGYTF. In DNA, the CDR3 is TGTGCCAGCAGCGTAAATCAGGGGGCGGGCGGCTACACCTTC. The chain carries TRBV5-4 and TRBJ1-2; 8 nucleotides align to TRBD1. V was clipped by 4 bases and J by 8 bases; unmatched bases: 10. The CDR3 is 14 amino acids. From germline, CDR1 is SGHNT and CDR2 YYREEE (reference sequence). Filled out from reference TRBV5-4 and TRBJ1-2, the complete variable domain reads ETGVTQSPTHLIKTRGQQVTLRCSSQSGHNTVSWYQQALGQGPQFIFQYYREEENGRGNFPPRFSGLQFPNYSSELNVNALELDDSALYLCASSVNQGAGGYTFGSGTRLTVV.

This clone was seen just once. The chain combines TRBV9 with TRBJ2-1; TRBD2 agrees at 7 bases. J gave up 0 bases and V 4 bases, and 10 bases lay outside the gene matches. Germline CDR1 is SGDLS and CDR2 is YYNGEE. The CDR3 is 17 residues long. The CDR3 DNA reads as TGTGCCAGCAGCCCGGGGGGTCCCCCCAGCTCCTACAATGAGCAGTTCTTC. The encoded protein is CASSPGGPPSSYNEQFF.

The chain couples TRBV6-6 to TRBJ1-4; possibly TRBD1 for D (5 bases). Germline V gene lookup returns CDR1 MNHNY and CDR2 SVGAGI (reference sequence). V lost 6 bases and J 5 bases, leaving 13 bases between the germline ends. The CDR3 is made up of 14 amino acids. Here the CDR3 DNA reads TGTGCCAGCAGAGGGCAGGGTCGAAATGAAAAACTGTTTTTT. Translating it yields CASRGQGRNEKLFF.

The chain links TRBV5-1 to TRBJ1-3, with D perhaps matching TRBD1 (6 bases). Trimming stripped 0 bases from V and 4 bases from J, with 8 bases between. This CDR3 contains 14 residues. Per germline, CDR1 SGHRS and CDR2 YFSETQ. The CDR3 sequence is CASSLGGPGNTIYF. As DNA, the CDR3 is TGCGCCAGCAGCTTGGGGGGGCCCGGAAACACCATATATTTT.

The CDR3, as DNA: TGTGCCCGCGGACAGGTAGGCGAGCAGTACTTC. Translated: CARGQVGEQYF. V and J are TRBV30 and TRBJ2-7; 7 bases map to TRBD1. The CDR3 is 11 amino acids. CDR1 GTSNPN and CDR2 SVGIG come from the germline V gene (reference sequence). Trimming removed 8 bases from V and 6 bases from J; junction bases left unmatched: 7. Based on the CDR3 plus reference TRBV30 and TRBJ2-7, the full variable domain is SQTIHQWPATLVQPVGSPLSLECTVEGTSNPNLYWYRQAAGRGLQLLFYSVGIGQISSEVPQNLSASRPQDRQFILSSKKLLLSDSGFYLCARGQVGEQYFGPGTRLTVT.

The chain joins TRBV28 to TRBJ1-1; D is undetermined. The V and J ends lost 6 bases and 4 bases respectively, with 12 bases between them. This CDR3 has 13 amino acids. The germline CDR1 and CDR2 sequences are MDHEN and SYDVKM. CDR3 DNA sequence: TGTGCCAGCAGGACCGCCCAGGCCACTGAAGCTTTCTTT. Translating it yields CASRTAQATEAFF.

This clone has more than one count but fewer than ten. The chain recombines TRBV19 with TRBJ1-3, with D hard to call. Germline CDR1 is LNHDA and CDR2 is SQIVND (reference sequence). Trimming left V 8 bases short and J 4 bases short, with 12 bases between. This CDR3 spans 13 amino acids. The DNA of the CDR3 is TGTGCCAGTCTGGGGAGTTTGGGAAACACCATATATTTT. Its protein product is CASLGSLGNTIYF.